Listed below are T cell receptor beta chains from one sample, sequenced in a study of cytomegalovirus exposure and HLA in healthy donors. Sequencing used immunoSEQ multiplex PCR; TCRdb keeps in-frame clones, though not all of them. The sample lists about 110,000 clones, 70% to 85% occurring once. The specimen was PBMCs. Receptor source: a woman between 18 and 30 years old in good health and CMV-seronegative. CDR3s leave out the opening cysteine and the closing phenylalanine or tryptophan. The order of the fields is V gene, clone size, J gene, CDR3 protein. Rows give clone size only sometimes, using once, few, many, or a class for an expanded clone.

TRBV7-2	-	TRBJ2-3	ASSPGHSTDTQY
TRBV19	-	TRBJ1-1	ASSRDRVGTEAF
TRBV4-2	-	TRBJ2-5	ASSQGGGQRQETQY
TRBV2	-	TRBJ1-1	ASSGGVAGTEAF
TRBV28	-	TRBJ2-1	ASRRDSNEQF
TRBV19	-	TRBJ2-3	ASSRGQITDTQY
TRBV6-5	-	TRBJ2-7	ASSSRDTNYEQY
TRBV30	few	TRBJ1-3	AWTTGLGNTIY
TRBV28	-	TRBJ1-5	ASTGQHQPQH
TRBV19	-	TRBJ1-5	AAQGTGVGQPQH
TRBV5-1	-	TRBJ2-1	ASSLGAREQF
TRBV11-3	-	TRBJ2-1	ASSPRTSGGRRF
TRBV5-1	-	TRBJ2-1	ASSLEPSLPQF
TRBV6-6	-	TRBJ2-1	ASSPGGAWVDEQF
TRBV10-3	few	TRBJ2-3	AIRNRGYEDTQY
TRBV4-1	-	TRBJ1-1	ASSQDRRAGTEAF
TRBV4-1	-	TRBJ2-5	ASSLGQPQETQY
TRBV19	once	TRBJ1-1	ASRTGDTEAF
TRBV15	few	TRBJ2-5	ATSRGGLVETQY